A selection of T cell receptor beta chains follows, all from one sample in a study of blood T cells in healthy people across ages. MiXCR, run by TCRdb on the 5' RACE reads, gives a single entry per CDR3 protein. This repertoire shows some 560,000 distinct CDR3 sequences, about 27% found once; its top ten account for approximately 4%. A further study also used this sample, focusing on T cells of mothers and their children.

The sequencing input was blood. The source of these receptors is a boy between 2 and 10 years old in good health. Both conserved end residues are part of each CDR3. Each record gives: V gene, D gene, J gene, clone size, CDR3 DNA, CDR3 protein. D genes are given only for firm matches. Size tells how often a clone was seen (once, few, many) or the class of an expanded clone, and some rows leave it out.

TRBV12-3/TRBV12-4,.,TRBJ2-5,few,TGTGCCAGCAGTCCAGGGGGGTTTTGGACCCAGTACTTC,CASSPGGFWTQYF
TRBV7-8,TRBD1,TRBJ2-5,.,TGTGCCAGCAGCTTAGGGGCCTTCAGGGGGGAGACCCAGTACTTC,CASSLGAFRGETQYF
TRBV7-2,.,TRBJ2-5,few,TGTGCCAGCACCCGCAGGAGCCCGGGAGAGACCCAGTACTTC,CASTRRSPGETQYF
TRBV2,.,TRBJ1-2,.,TGTGCCAGTGTCGGGACCTATGGCTACACCTTC,CASVGTYGYTF
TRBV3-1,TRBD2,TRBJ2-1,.,TGTGCCAGCAGCCAGAGCGGGGGTGCCTACAATGAGCAGTTCTTC,CASSQSGGAYNEQFF
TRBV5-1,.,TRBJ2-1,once,TGCGCCAGCAGCTTGGTGGGGGGAGGGCCAGGGGAAACCTACAATGAGCAGTTCTTC,CASSLVGGGPGETYNEQFF
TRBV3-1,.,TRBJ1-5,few,TGTGCCAGCAGCCAGCGGGATCAGCCCCAGCATTTT,CASSQRDQPQHF
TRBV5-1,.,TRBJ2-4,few,TGCGCCAGCAGCTTGGCCGTACGGGCCGGCGGAAACATTCAGTACTTC,CASSLAVRAGGNIQYF
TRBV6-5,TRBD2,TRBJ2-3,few,TGTGCCAGCAGTGAGACTAGCGGTCGCACAGATACGCAGTATTTT,CASSETSGRTDTQYF
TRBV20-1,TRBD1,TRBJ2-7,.,TGCAGTGCTAAAAACAGGGGGCGCCGGTACGAGCAGTACTTC,CSAKNRGRRYEQYF
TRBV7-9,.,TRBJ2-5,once,TGTGCCAGCAGCTTAGCGTGGCAGCAAGAGACCCAGTACTTC,CASSLAWQQETQYF
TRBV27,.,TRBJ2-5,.,TGTGCCAGCATACCAAATGGGGGAAAGGAGACCCAGTACTTC,CASIPNGGKETQYF
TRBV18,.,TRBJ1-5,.,TGTGCCAGCTCTCTACAGAAGCATAGCAATCAGCCCCAGCATTTT,CASSLQKHSNQPQHF
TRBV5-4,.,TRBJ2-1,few,TGTGCCAGCAGCTTGAATGCGGTCTCCTACAATGGGCAGTTCTTC,CASSLNAVSYNGQFF
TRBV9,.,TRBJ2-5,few,TGTGCCAGCAGTGTCCTGGGACCGAATAGGGAGACCCAGTACTTC,CASSVLGPNRETQYF
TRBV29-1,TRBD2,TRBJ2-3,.,TGCAGCGTTGTGGGGGGACTAGCGGGAGTCGGTGGCACAGATACGCAGTATTTT,CSVVGGLAGVGGTDTQYF
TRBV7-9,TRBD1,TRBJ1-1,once,TGTGCCAGCAGCTCTCCTTCGACAGGGACAAAAGCTTTCTTT,CASSSPSTGTKAFF
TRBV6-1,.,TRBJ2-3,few,TGTGCCAGCAGTGATTGGGAGAGGGGTACAGATACGCAGTATTTT,CASSDWERGTDTQYF
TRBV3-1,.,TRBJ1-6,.,TGTGCCAGCAGCCTTAGGCCGGATCCACCCCTCCACTTT,CASSLRPDPPLHF
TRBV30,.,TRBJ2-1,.,TGTGCCTGGAGGACAGCCTCCTACAATGAGCAGTTCTTC,CAWRTASYNEQFF
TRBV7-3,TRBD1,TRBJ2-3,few,TGTGCCAGCAGCTTCGGGGACAGTACGCAGTATTTT,CASSFGDSTQYF
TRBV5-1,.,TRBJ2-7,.,TGCGCCAGCAGCTTGGCACCGGACGGGAGCTCCTACGAGCAGTACTTC,CASSLAPDGSSYEQYF